This entry is about one TCR beta chain. What it recognizes is unknown. This specimen comes from a study of cytomegalovirus exposure and HLA in healthy donors. A multiplex PCR was run with 60 Vbeta primers and 13 Jbeta primers. Assay: immunoSEQ multiplex PCR; the TCRdb copy retains only in-frame clones and omits some. The data hold fewer than 100,000 clones, with roughly 80% observed a single time. Study-wide results and caveats: Prior analysis indicated that the majority of TCR beta V segments exhibited productivity approximately 87% or approximately 30% of the time. Later, an analysis found that common viral pathogens appeared to be linked with several of the most significant clusters. By a later analysis, the bulk of CMV-associated TCR beta chains appeared HLA-restricted.

Sequenced material: PBMCs. This clonotype was obtained from a male donor in good health and CMV-seronegative.

In nucleotides, the CDR3 is TGCGCCAGCAGTGAGTCAGGGACAGGGGGCGCAAAATCGATAGGCTACACCTTC. Protein sequence: CASSESGTGGAKSIGYTF. V and J are TRBV10-2 and TRBJ1-2; TRBD1 matches 12 bases. The trim removed 0 bases at V and 8 bases at J, leaving 13 bases unmatched. Germline CDR1 and CDR2: WSHSY and SAAADI. The CDR3 contains 18 residues.